This T cell receptor beta chain comes out of a study of blood T cell repertoires in COVID-19. Study-wide context: Researchers got acute and convalescent COVID-19 samples from the United States, Italy and Spain. The analysed material was cDNA or gDNA that came from T cells, B-cell-depleted T cells, or PBMCs.

V was shortened by 3 bases and J by 8 bases, with 20 bases between the two germline ends. Germline V gives CDR1 SGHRS, CDR2 YFSETQ. The CDR3 contains 15 residues. Per the original data handling: Nucleated cell number was recorded as an estimate derived from reference gene primer amplification. Libraries were prepared by immunoSEQ multiplex PCR; TCRdb keeps only in-frame clonotypes and omits some of them. That table furnishes V, J and clone size, whereas the DNA furnished D and trimming. The sample lists over 25,000 clones, approximately 91% occurring once. The material sequenced was peripheral blood. This receptor was identified in a man between 60 and 75 years old with acute or convalescent COVID-19. The V gene is TRBV5-1, the J gene TRBJ1-2; D is perhaps TRBD1 (5 bases). The CDR3 here is CASSSIDTGVRGYTF. DNA of the CDR3: TGCGCCAGCAGCTCGATTGACACAGGCGTTCGGGGCTACACCTTC.